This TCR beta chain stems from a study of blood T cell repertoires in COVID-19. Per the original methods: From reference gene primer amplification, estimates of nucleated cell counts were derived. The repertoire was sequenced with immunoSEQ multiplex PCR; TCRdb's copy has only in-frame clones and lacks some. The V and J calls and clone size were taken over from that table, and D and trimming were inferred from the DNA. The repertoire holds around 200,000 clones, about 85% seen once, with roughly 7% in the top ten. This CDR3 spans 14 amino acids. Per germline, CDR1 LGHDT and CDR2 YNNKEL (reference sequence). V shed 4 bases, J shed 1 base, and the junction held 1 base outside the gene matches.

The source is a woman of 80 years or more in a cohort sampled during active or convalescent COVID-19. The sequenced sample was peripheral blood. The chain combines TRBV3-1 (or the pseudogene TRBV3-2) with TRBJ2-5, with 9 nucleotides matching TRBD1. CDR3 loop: CASSPTGGQETQYF. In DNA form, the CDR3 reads TGTGCCAGCAGCCCGACAGGGGGCCAAGAGACCCAGTACTTC.